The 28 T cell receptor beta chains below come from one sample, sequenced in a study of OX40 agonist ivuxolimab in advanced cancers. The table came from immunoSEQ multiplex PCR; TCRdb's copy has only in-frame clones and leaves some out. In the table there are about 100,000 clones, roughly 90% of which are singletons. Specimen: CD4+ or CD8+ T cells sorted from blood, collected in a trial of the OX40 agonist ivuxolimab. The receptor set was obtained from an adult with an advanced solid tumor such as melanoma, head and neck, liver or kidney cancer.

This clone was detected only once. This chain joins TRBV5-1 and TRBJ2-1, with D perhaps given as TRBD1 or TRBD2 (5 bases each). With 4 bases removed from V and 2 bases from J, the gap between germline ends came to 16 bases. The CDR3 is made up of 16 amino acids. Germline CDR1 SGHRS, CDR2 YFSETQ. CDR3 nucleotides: TGCGCCAGCAGCACCTCCGGGACGGGTCCCTACAATGAGCAGTTCTTC. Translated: CASSTSGTGPYNEQFF.

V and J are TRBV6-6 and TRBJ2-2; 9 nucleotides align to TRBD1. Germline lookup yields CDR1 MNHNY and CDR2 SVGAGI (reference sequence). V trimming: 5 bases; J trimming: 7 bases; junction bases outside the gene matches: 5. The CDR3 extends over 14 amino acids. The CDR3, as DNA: TGTGCCAGCAGTATGACAGGGGGTGGCGGGGAGCTGTTTTTT. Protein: CASSMTGGGGELFF.

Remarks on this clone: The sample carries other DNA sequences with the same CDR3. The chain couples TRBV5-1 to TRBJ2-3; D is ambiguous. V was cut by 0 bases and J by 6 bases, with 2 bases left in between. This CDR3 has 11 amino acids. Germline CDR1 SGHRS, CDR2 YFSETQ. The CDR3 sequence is CASSLGDTQYF. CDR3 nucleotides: TGCGCCAGCAGCTTGGGGGATACGCAGTATTTT.

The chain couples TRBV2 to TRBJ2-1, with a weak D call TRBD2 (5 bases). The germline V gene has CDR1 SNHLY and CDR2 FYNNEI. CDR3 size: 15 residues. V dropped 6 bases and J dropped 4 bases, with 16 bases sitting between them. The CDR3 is CASSLLAGRYNEQFF. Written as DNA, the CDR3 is TGTGCCAGCAGCCTTTTGGCGGGCCGTTACAATGAGCAGTTCTTC. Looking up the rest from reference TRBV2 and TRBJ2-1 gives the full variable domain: EPEVTQTPSHQVTQMGQEVILRCVPISNHLYFYWYRQILGQKVEFLVSFYNNEISEKSEIFDDQFSVERPDGSNFTLKIRSTKLEDSAMYFCASSLLAGRYNEQFFGPGTRLTVL.

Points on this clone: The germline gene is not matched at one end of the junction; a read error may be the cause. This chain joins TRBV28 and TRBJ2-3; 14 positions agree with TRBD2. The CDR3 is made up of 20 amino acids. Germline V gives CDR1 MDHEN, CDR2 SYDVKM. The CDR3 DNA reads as TGTGCCAGCAGCTCCTCAGGGGGCGGGACTAGCGGGAGTTGGACAGACACGCAGTATTTT. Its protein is CASSSSGGGTSGSWTDTQYF.

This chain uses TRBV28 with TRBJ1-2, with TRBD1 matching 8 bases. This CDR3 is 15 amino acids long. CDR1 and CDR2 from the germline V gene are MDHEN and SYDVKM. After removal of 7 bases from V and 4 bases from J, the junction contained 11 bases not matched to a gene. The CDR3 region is CASKQTGGIVYGYTF. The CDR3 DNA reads TGTGCCAGCAAGCAAACAGGGGGGATCGTCTATGGCTACACCTTC.

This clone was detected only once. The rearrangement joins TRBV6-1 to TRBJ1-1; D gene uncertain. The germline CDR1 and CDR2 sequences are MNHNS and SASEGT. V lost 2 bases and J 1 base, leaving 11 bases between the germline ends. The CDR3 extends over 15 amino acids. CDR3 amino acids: CASSENGHRNTEAFF. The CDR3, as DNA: TGTGCCAGCAGTGAAAATGGTCATCGGAACACTGAAGCTTTCTTT.

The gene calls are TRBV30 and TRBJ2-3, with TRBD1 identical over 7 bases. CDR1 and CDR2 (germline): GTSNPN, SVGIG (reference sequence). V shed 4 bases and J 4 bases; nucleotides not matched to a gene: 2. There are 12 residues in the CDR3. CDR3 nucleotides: TGTGCCTGGACCCAGGGGGCAGATACGCAGTATTTT. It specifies CAWTQGADTQYF.

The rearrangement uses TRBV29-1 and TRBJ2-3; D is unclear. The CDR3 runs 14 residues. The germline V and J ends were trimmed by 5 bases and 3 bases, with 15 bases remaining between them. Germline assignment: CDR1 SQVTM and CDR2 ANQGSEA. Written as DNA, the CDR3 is TGCAGCGTTATAAAGGGTAGATGGACAGATACGCAGTATTTT. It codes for CSVIKGRWTDTQYF.

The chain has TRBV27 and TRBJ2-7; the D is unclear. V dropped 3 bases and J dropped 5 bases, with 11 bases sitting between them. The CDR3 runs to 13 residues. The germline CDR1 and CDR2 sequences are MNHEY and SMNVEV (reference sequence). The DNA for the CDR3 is TGTGCCAGCAGTTTCGAGCCCCGTCACGAGCAGTACTTC. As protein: CASSFEPRHEQYF.

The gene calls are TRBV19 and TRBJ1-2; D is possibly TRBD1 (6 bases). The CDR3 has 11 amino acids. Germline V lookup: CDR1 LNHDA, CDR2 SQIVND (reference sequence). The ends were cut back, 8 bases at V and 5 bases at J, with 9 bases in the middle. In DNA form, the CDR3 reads TGTGCCAGTGGACAGTCTTATGGCTACACCTTC. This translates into CASGQSYGYTF.

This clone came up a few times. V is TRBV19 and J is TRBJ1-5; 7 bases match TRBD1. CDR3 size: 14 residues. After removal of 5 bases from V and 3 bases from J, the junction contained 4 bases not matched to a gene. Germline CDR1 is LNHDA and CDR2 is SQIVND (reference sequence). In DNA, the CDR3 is TGTGCCAGTAGTGTCGACAGGGTCAATCAGCCCCAGCATTTT. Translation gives CASSVDRVNQPQHF.

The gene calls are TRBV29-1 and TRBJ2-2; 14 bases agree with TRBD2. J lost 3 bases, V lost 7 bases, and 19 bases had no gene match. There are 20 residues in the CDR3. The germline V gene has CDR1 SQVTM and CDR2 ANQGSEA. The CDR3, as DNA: TGCAGCGCCAGAATTCTTGGGACTAGCGGGGGCTCCATAGACACCGGGGAGCTGTTTTTT. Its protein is CSARILGTSGGSIDTGELFF.

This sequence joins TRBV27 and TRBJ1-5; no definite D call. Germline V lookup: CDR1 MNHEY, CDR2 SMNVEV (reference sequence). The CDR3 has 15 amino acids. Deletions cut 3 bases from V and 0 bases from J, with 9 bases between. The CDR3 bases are TGTGCCAGCAGTTTCGGTCCCTATAGCAATCAGCCCCAGCATTTT. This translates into CASSFGPYSNQPQHF.

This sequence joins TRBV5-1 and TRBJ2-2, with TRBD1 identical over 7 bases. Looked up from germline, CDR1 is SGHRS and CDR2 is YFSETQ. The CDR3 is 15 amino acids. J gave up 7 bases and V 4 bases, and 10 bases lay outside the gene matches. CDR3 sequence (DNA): TGCGCCAGCAGCCCCATGACAGGGCGGAACGGGGAGCTGTTTTTT. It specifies CASSPMTGRNGELFF. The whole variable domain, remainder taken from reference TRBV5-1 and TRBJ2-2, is KAGVTQTPRYLIKTRGQQVTLSCSPISGHRSVSWYQQTPGQGLQFLFEYFSETQRNKGNFPGRFSGRQFSNSRSEMNVSTLELGDSALYLCASSPMTGRNGELFFGEGSRLTVL.

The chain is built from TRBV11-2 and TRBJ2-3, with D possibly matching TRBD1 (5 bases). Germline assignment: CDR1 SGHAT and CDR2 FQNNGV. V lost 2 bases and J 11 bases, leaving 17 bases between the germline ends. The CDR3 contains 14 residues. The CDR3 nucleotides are TGTGCCAGCAGCTTAAAACAGGAGAAAACCCAGCAGTATTTT. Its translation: CASSLKQEKTQQYF.

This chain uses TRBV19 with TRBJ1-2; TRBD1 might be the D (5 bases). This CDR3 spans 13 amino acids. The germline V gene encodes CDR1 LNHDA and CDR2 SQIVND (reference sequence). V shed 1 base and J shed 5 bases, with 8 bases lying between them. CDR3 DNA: TGTGCCAGTAGTATAGCTGGGGGATATGGCTACACCTTC. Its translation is CASSIAGGYGYTF.

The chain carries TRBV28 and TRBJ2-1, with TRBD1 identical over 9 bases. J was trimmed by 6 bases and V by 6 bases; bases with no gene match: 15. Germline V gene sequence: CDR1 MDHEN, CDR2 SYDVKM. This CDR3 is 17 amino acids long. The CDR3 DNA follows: TGTGCCAGCAGCTTGCCCTCCGGGACAGGGACACCCAATGAGCAGTTCTTC. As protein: CASSLPSGTGTPNEQFF.

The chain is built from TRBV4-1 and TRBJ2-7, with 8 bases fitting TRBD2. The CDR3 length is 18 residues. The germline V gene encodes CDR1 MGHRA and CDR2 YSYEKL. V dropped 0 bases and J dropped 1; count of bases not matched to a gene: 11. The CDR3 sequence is CASSQDLPGAGGSYEQYF. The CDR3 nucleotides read TGCGCCAGCAGCCAAGATCTTCCGGGGGCGGGGGGTTCCTACGAGCAGTACTTC.

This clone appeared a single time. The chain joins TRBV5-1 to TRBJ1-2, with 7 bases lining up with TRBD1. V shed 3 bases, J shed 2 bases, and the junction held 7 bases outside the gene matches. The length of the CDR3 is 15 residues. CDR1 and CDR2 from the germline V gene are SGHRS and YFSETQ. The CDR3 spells CASSSNTGVNYGYTF. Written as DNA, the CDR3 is TGCGCCAGCAGCTCCAACACAGGGGTGAACTATGGCTACACCTTC.

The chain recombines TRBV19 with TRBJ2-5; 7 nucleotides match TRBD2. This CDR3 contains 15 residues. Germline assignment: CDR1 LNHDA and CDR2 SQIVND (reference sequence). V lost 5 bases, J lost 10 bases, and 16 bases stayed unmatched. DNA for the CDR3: TGTGCCAGTAGTCAAGGACTAGGTGTGAGTGATGGCCAGTACTTC. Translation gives CASSQGLGVSDGQYF.

The CDR3 DNA follows: TGTGCCAGCAGTTTTACCGTAACTCCGCTAGAGGAGCAGTACTTC. Its translation: CASSFTVTPLEEQYF. This sequence joins TRBV27 and TRBJ2-7; no clear D. The CDR3 contains 15 residues. CDR1 and CDR2 from the germline V gene are MNHEY and SMNVEV (reference sequence). V was shortened by 3 bases and J by 7 bases, with 19 bases between the two germline ends.

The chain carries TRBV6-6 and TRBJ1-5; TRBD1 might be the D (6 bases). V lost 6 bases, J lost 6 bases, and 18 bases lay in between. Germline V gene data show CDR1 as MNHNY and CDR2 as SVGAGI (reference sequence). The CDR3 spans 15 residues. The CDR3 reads CASRPPGARVQPQHF. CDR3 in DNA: TGTGCCAGCAGACCACCAGGGGCGAGGGTTCAGCCCCAGCATTTT.

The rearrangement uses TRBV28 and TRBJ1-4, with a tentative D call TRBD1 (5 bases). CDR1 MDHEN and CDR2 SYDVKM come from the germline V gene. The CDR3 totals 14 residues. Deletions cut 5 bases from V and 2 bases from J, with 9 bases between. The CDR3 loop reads CASSGTVTNEKLFF. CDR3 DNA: TGTGCCAGCAGTGGGACGGTCACTAATGAAAAACTGTTTTTT.

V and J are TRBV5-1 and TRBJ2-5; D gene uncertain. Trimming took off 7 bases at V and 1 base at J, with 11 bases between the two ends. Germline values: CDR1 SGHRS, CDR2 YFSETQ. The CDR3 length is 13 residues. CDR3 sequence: CASRAEPQETQYF. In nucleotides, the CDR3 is TGCGCCAGCCGGGCAGAGCCCCAAGAGACCCAGTACTTC.

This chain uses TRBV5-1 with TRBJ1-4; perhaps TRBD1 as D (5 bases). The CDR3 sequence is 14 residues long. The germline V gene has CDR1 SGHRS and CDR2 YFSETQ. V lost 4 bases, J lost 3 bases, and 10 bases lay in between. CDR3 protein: CASSRREANEKLFF. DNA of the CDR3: TGCGCCAGCAGCCGCAGGGAGGCTAATGAAAAACTGTTTTTT.

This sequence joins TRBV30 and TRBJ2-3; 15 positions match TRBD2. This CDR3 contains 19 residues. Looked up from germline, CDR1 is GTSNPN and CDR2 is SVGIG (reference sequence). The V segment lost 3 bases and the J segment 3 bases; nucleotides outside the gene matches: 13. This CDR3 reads CAWRDTGTSGRSGTDTQYF. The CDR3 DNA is TGTGCCTGGAGAGATACCGGGACTAGCGGGAGGAGCGGGACAGATACGCAGTATTTT.

CDR3 sequence: CASSKIETQYF. In nucleotides, the CDR3 is TGTGCCAGCAGTAAGATTGAGACCCAGTACTTC. V and J are TRBV7-9 and TRBJ2-5; D is unclear. The CDR3 length is 11 residues. V was cut by 6 bases and J by 5 bases, with 7 bases left in between. Germline CDR1 SEHNR, CDR2 FQNEAQ (reference sequence).